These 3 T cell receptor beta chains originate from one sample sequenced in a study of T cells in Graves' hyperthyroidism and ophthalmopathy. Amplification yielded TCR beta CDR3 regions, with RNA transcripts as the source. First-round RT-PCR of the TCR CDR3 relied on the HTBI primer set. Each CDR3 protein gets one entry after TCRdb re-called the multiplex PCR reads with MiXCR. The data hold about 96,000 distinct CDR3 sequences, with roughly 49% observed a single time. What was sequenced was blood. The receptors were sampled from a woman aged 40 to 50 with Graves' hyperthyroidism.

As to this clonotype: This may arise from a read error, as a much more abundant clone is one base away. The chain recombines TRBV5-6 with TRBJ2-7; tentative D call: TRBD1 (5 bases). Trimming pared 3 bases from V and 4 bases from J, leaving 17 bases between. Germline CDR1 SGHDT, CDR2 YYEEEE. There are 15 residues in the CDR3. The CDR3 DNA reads TGTGCCAGCAGCTCGTGGGCCAAGGGGCCTTACGAGCAGTACTTC. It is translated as CASSSWAKGPYEQYF.

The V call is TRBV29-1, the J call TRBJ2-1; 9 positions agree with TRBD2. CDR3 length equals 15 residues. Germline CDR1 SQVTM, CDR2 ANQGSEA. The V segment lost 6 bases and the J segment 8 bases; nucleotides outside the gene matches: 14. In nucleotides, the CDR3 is TGCAGCGTCTCTAGCGGGGCCATGACCGTGCATGAGCAGTTCTTC. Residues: CSVSSGAMTVHEQFF.

The CDR3 reads CASSSGQGLGTEAFF. CDR3 in DNA: TGTGCCAGCAGCTCGGGACAGGGTTTGGGCACTGAAGCTTTCTTT. V usage is TRBV7-9 and J usage is TRBJ1-1, with 9 bases that match TRBD1. Germline trimming cut 4 bases from V and 4 bases from J; bases unmatched to any gene: 7. The CDR3 loop spans 15 amino acids. Germline assignment: CDR1 SEHNR and CDR2 FQNEAQ (reference sequence).